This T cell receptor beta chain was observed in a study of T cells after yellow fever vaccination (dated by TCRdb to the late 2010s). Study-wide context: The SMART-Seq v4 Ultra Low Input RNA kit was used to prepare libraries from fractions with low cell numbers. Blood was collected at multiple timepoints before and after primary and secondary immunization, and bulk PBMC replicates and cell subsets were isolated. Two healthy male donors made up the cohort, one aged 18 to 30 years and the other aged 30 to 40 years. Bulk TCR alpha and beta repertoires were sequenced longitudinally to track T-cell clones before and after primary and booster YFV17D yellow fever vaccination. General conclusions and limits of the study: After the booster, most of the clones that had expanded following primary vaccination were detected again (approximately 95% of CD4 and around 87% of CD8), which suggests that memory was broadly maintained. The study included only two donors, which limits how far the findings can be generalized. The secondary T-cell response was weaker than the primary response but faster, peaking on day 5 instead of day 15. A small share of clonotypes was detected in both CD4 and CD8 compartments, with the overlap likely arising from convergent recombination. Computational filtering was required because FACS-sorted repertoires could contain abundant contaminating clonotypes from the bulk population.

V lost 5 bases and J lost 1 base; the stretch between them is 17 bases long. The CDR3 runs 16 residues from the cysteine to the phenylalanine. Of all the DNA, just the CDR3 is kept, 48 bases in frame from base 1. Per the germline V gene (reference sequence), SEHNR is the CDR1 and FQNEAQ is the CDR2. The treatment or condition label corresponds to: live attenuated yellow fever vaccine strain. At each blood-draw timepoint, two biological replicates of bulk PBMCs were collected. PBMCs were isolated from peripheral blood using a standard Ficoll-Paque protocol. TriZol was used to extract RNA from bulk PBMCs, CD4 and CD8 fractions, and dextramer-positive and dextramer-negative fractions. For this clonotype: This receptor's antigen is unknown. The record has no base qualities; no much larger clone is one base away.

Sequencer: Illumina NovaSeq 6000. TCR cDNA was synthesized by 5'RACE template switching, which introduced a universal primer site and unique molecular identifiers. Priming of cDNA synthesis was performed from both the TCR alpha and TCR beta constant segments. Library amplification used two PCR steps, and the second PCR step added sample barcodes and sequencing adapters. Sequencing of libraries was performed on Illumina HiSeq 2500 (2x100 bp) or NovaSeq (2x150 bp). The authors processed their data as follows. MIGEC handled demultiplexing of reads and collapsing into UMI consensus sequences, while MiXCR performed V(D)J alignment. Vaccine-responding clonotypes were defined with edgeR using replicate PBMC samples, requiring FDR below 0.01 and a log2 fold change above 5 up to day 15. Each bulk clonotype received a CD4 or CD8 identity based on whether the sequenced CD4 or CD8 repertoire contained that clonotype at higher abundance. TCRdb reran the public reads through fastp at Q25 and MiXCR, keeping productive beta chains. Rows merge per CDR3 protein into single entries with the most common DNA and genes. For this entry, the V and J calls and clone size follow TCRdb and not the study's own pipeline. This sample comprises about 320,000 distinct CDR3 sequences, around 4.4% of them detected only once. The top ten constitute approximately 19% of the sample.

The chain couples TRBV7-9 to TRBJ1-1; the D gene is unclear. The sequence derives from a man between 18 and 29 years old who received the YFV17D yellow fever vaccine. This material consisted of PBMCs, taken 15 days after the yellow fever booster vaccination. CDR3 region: CASSQSYASRNTEAFF. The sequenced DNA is TGTGCCAGCAGCCAATCATATGCCAGTAGGAACACTGAAGCTTTCTTT.